The 5 T cell receptor beta chains presented below share a single source sample, sequenced in a study of T cell responses to AZD1222 COVID-19 vaccine. The table came from immunoSEQ multiplex PCR; TCRdb's copy has only in-frame clones and leaves some out. This sample has tens of thousands of clones, with 80% to 90% found just once. This sample comprised peripheral blood, obtained on day 0 of AZD1222 vaccination. These receptors were obtained from an adult in good health.

For the CDR3, the DNA is TGTGCCACATGGCGGGAGGGCACCGCCGAGCAGTACTTC. Encoded protein: CATWREGTAEQYF. This chain uses TRBV10-3 with TRBJ2-7, with 9 bases identical to TRBD2. Unmatched junction bases numbered 10, after V lost 10 bases and J lost 6 bases. Germline V gene data show CDR1 as ENHRY and CDR2 as SYGVKD. The CDR3 totals 13 residues.

Notes on this clone: Other DNA sequences in the same sample also yield this CDR3. The chain recombines TRBV4-1 with TRBJ2-3, with D perhaps TRBD1 (5 bases). CDR1 and CDR2 from the germline V gene are MGHRA and YSYEKL. The CDR3 consists of 15 residues. V lost 0 bases to trimming and J lost 1 base, with 8 bases between them. CDR3 loop: CASSQEGRGTDTQYF. The CDR3 nucleotides read TGCGCCAGCAGCCAAGAGGGCAGGGGCACAGATACGCAGTATTTT.

The chain is built from TRBV4-2 and TRBJ1-2; D is possibly TRBD1 (6 bases). The ends were cut back, 1 base at V and 2 bases at J, with 11 bases in the middle. In germline, CDR1 is LGHNA, CDR2 YNFKEQ. There are 15 residues in the CDR3. CDR3 nucleotides: TGTGCCAGCAGCCAAGGACAGGAAATAAACTATGGCTACACCTTC. This translates into CASSQGQEINYGYTF.

This sequence joins TRBV4-1 and TRBJ2-7; 9 nucleotides match TRBD1. This CDR3 spans 14 amino acids. The J segment lost 3 bases and the V segment lost 2 bases, leaving 2 bases of the junction unmatched. Looked up from germline, CDR1 is MGHRA and CDR2 is YSYEKL. The CDR3 coding sequence is TGCGCCAGCAGCCAAAGACAGGGGGTCTACGAGCAGTACTTC. This sequence encodes CASSQRQGVYEQYF.

This chain connects TRBV4-1 to TRBJ2-1; possibly TRBD1 for D (6 bases). The CDR3 totals 16 residues. Germline V lookup: CDR1 MGHRA, CDR2 YSYEKL. V was shortened by 2 bases and J by 0 bases, with 11 bases between the two germline ends. CDR3 region: CASSQPGQSSYNEQFF. DNA for the CDR3: TGCGCCAGCAGCCAACCGGGACAAAGCTCCTACAATGAGCAGTTCTTC.